There are a few counts of the clone carrying this TCR beta chain. The sample belongs to a study of patients and donors after allogeneic stem cell transplantation. Trimming cost V 4 bases and J 8 bases; bases outside gene matches: 16. Looked up from germline, CDR1 is SGDLS and CDR2 is YYNGEE. CDR3 length equals 16 residues. TCRdb reanalysed the RT-PCR reads using MiXCR and keeps one entry per CDR3 protein. The repertoire holds 80,000 to 90,000 distinct CDR3 sequences, with around 49% as singletons. The receptor was isolated from a human donor who was either an allogeneic HSCT recipient or a stem cell or donor lymphocyte infusion donor (not recorded which). It is not recorded whose cells these are; they may come from a transplant donor. Sequenced: blood, either unsorted or a sorted T cell fraction (not recorded which). The chain recombines TRBV9 with TRBJ1-2; TRBD1 aligns across 8 bases. The chain's CDR3 is CASSTPSGRQGSGYTF. The CDR3 coding sequence is TGTGCCAGCAGCACACCCTCCGGGCGACAGGGGAGCGGCTACACCTTC.